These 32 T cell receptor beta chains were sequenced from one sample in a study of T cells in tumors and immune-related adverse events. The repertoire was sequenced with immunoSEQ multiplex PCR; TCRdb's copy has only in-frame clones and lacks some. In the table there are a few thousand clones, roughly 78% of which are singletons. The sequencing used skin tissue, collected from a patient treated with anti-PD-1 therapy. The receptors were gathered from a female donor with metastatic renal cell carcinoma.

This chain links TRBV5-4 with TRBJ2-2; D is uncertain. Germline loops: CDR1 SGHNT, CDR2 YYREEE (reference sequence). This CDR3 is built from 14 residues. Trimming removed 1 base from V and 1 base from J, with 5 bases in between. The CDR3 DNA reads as TGTGCCAGCAGCTTGCCCAGGAACACCGGGGAGCTGTTTTTT. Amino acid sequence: CASSLPRNTGELFF. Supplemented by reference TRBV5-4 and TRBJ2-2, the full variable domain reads ETGVTQSPTHLIKTRGQQVTLRCSSQSGHNTVSWYQQALGQGPQFIFQYYREEENGRGNFPPRFSGLQFPNYSSELNVNALELDDSALYLCASSLPRNTGELFFGEGSRLTVL.

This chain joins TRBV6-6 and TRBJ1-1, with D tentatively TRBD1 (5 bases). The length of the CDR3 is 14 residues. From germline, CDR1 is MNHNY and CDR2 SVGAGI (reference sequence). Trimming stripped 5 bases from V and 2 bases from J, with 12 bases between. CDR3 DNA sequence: TGTGCCAGCAGTACCCGGACACCTAACACTGAAGCTTTCTTT. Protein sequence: CASSTRTPNTEAFF.

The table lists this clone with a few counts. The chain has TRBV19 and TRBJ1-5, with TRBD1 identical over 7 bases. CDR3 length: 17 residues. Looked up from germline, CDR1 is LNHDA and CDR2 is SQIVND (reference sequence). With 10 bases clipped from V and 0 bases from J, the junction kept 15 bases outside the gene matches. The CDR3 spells CATSKWRQGNSNQPQHF. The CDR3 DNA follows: TGTGCCACCTCTAAATGGAGACAGGGTAATAGCAATCAGCCCCAGCATTTT.

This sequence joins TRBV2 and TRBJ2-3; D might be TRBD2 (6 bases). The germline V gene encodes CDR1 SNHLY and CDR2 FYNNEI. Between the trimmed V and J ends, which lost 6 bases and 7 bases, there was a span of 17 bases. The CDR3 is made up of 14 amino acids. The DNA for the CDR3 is TGTGCCAGCAGGATAATCCGGGACTCAAATACGCAGTATTTT. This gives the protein CASRIIRDSNTQYF.

The CDR3 DNA reads TGTGCCAGCAGCAAGACTAGCGGGGGTCACAATGAGCAGTTCTTC. Translation: CASSKTSGGHNEQFF. This rearrangement joins TRBV7-2 to TRBJ2-1, with 12 bases matching TRBD2. Germline loops: CDR1 SGHTA, CDR2 FQGNSA. This CDR3 region has 15 residues. Unmatched junction bases numbered 4, after V lost 5 bases and J lost 5 bases.

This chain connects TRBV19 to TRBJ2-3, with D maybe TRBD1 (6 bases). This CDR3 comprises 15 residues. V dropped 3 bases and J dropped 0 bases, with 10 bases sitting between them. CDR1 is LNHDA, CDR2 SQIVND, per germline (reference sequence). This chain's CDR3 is CASSMGASSTDTQYF. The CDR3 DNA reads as TGTGCCAGTAGTATGGGGGCGTCTAGCACAGATACGCAGTATTTT.

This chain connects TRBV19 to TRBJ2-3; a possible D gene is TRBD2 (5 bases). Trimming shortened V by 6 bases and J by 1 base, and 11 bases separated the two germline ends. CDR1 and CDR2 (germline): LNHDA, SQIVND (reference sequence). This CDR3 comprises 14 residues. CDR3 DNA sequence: TGTGCCAGTAGCTCGGAGGAGGGCACAGATACGCAGTATTTT. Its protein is CASSSEEGTDTQYF.

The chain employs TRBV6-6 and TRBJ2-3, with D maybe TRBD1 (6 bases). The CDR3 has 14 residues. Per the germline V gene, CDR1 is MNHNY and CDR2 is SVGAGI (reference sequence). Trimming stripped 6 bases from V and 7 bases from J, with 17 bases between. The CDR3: CASSRSGVVHTQYF. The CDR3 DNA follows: TGTGCCAGCAGCCGATCAGGGGTGGTACATACGCAGTATTTT.

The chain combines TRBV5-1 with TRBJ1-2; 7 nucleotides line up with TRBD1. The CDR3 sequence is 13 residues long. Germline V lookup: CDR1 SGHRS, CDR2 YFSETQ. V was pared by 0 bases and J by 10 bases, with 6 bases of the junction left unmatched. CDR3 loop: CASSLGWQGDYTF. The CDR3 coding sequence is TGCGCCAGCAGCTTGGGATGGCAGGGGGACTACACCTTC.

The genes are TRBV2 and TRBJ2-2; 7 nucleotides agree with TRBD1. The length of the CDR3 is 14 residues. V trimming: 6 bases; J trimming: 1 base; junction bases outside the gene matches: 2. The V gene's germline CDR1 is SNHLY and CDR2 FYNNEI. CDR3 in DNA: TGTGCCAGCAGACAGGGGCTGAACACCGGGGAGCTGTTTTTT. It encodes CASRQGLNTGELFF.

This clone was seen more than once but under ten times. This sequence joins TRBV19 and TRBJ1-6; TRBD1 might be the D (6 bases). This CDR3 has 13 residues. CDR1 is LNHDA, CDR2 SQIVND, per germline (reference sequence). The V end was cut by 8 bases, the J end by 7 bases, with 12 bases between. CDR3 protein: CASSLDRNSPLHF. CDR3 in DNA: TGTGCCAGTTCCTTGGACAGAAATTCACCCCTCCACTTT. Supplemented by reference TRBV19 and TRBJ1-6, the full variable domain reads DGGITQSPKYLFRKEGQNVTLSCEQNLNHDAMYWYRQDPGQGLRLIYYSQIVNDFQKGDIAEGYSVSREKKESFPLTVTSAQKNPTAFYLCASSLDRNSPLHFGNGTRLTVT.

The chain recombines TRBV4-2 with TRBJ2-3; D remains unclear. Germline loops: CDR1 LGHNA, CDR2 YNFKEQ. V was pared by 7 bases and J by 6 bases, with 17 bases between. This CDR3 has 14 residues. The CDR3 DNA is TGTGCCAGCACCCCAGAGCTCCTTGCGGATACGCAGTATTTT. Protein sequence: CASTPELLADTQYF.

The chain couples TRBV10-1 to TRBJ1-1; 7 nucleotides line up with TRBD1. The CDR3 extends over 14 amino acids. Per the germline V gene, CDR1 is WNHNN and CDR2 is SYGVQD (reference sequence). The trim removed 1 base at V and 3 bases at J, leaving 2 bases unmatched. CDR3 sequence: CASSEWTGDTEAFF. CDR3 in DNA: TGCGCCAGCAGTGAGTGGACAGGCGACACTGAAGCTTTCTTT.

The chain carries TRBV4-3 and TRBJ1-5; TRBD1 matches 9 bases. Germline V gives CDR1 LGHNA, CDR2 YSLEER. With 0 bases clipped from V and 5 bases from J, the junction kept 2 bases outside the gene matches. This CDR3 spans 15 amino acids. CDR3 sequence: CASSQEGTGHQPQHF. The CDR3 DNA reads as TGCGCCAGCAGCCAAGAAGGGACAGGGCATCAGCCCCAGCATTTT.

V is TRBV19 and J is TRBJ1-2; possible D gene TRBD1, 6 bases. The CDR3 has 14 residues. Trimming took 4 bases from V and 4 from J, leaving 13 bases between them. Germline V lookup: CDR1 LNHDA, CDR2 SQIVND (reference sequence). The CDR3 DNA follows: TGTGCCAGTAGTAATTGGACAGTCATCTATGGCTACACCTTC. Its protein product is CASSNWTVIYGYTF.

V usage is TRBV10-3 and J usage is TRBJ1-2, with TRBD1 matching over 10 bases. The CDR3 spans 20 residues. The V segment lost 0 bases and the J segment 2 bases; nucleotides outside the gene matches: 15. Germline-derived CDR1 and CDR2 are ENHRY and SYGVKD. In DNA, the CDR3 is TGTGCCATCAGTGAGTCTTGGCTAAGGACAGGGGGAACAACGAACTATGGCTACACCTTC. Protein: CAISESWLRTGGTTNYGYTF.

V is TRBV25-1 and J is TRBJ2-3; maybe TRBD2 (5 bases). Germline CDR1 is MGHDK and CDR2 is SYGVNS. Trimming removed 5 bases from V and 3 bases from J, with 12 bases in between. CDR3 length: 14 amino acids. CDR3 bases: TGTGCCAGCAGTACCGGGGTAGGGACAGATACGCAGTATTTT. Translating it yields CASSTGVGTDTQYF.

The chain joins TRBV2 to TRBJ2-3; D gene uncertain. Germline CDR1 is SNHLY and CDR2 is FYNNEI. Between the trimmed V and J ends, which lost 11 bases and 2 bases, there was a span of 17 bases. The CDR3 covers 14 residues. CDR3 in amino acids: CAGAPQDITDTQYF. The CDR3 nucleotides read TGTGCCGGTGCCCCACAAGACATCACAGATACGCAGTATTTT.

CDR3 residues: CASRGGASGANTGELFF. CDR3 coding DNA: TGCGCCAGCAGAGGGGGGGCTAGCGGCGCGAACACCGGGGAGCTGTTTTTT. This sequence joins TRBV5-1 and TRBJ2-2; tentatively, D is TRBD2 (7 bases). Germline CDR1 is SGHRS and CDR2 is YFSETQ. There are 17 residues in the CDR3. V lost 5 bases and J lost 0, with 17 bases in between.

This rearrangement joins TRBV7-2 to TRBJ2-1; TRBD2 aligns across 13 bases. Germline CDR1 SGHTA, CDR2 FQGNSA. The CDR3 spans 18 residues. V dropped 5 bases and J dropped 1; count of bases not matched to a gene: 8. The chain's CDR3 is CASSHPTSGGKSYNEQFF. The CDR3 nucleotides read TGTGCCAGCAGCCATCCGACTAGCGGGGGGAAATCCTACAATGAGCAGTTCTTC.

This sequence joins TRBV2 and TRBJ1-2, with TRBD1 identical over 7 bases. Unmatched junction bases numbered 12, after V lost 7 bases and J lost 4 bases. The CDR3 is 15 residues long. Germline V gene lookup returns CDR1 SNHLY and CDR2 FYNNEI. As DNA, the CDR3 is TGTGCCAGCACCTACCTGCTGGGACAGACCTATGGCTACACCTTC. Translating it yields CASTYLLGQTYGYTF.

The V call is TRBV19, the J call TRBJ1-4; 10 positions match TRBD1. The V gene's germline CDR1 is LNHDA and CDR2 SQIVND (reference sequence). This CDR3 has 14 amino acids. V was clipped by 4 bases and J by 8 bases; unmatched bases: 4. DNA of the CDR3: TGTGCCAGTAGTACCGGGACAGGGGACGAAAAACTGTTTTTT. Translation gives CASSTGTGDEKLFF.

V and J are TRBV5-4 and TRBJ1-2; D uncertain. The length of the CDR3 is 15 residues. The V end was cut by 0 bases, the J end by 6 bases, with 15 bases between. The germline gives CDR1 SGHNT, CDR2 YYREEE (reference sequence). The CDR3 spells CASSLGARRRDGYTF. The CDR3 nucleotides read TGTGCCAGCAGCTTGGGAGCCCGGCGGAGGGATGGCTACACCTTC.

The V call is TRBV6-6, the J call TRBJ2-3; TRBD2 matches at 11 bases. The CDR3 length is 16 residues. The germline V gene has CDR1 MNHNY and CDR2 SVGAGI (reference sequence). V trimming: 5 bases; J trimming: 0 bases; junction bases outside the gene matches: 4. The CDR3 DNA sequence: TGTGCCAGCAGTCTTCGGACTAGCGGGAGCACAGATACGCAGTATTTT. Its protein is CASSLRTSGSTDTQYF.

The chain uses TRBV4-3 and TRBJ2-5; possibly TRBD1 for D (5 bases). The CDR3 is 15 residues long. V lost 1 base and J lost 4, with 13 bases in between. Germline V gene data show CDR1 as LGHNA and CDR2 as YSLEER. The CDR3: CASSQVGQGGETQYF. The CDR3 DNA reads TGCGCCAGCAGCCAAGTGGGGCAGGGTGGAGAGACCCAGTACTTC.

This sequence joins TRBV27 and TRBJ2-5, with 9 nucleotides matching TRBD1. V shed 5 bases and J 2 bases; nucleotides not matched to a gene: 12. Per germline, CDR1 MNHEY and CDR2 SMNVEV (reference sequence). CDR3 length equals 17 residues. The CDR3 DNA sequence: TGTGCCAGCAGTCCCTACACCGGGACAGGGTTTCAAGAGACCCAGTACTTC. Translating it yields CASSPYTGTGFQETQYF.

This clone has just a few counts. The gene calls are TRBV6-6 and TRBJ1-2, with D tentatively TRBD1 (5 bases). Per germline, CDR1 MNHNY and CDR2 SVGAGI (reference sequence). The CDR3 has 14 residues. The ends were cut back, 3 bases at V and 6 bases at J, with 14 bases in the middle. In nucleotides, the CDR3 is TGTGCCAGCAGTTATCTCAGGGAGGAGGATGGCTACACCTTC. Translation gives CASSYLREEDGYTF.

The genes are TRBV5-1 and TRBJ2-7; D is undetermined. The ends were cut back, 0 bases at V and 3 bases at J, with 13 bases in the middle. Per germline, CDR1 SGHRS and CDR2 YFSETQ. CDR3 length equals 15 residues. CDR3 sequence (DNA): TGCGCCAGCAGCTTGGCCCTTGACCAAAGCTACGAGCAGTACTTC. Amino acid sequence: CASSLALDQSYEQYF.

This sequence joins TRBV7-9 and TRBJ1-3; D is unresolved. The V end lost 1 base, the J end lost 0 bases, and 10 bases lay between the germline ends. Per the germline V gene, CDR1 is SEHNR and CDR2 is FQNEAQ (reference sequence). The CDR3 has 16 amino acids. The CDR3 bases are TGTGCCAGCAGCTTAGTTCAGCGGGTCTCTGGAAACACCATATATTTT. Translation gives CASSLVQRVSGNTIYF.

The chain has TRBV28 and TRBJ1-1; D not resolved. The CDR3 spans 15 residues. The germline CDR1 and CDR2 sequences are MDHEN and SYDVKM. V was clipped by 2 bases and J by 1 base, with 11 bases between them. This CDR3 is CASSLVYWENTEAFF. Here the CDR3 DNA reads TGTGCCAGCAGTTTAGTATATTGGGAGAACACTGAAGCTTTCTTT.

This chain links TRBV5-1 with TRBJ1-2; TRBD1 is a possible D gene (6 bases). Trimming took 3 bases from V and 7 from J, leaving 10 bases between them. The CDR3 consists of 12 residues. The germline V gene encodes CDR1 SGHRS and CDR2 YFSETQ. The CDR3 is CASSSTGSGYTF. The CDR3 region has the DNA TGCGCCAGCAGCTCCACAGGGTCTGGCTACACCTTC.

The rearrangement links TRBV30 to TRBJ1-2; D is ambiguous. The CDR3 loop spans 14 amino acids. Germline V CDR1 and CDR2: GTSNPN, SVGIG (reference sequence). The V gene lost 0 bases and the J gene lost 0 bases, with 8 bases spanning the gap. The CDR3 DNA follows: TGTGCCTGGAGTGTAAGGGTATCTAACTATGGCTACACCTTC. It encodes CAWSVRVSNYGYTF.